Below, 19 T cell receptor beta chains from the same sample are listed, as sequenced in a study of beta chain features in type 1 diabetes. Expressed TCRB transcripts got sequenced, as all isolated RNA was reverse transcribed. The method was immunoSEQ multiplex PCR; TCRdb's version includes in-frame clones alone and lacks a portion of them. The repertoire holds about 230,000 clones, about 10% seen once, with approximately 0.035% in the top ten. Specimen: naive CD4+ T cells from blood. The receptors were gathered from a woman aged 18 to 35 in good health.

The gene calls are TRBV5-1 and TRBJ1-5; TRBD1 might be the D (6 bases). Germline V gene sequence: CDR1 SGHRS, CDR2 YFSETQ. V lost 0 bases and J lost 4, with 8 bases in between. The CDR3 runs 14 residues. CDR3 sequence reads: CASSLEQGNQPQHF. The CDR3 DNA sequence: TGCGCCAGCAGCTTGGAACAGGGTAATCAGCCCCAGCATTTT.

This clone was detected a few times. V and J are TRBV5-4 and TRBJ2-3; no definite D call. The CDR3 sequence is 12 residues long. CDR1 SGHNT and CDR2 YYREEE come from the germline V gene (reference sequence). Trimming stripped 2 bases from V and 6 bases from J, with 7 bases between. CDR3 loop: CASSFLGDTQYF. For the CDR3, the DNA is TGTGCCAGCAGCTTTCTAGGTGATACGCAGTATTTT.

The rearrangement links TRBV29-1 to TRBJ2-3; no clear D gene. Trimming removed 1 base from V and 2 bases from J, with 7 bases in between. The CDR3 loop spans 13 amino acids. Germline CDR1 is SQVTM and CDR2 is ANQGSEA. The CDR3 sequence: CSVEAVTTDTQYF. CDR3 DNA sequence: TGCAGCGTTGAAGCGGTTACCACAGATACGCAGTATTTT.

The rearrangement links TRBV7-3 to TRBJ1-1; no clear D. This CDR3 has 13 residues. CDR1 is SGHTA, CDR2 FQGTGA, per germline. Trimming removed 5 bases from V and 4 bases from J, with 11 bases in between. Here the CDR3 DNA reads TGTGCCAGCAGCGTTTCCTTGAGCACTGAAGCTTTCTTT. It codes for CASSVSLSTEAFF.

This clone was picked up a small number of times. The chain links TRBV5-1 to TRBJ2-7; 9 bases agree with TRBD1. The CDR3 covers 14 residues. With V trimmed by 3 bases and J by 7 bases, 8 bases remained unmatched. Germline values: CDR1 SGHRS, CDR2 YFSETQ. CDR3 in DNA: TGCGCCAGCAGCTCAAGGGACAGGGCATCGGAGCAGTACTTC. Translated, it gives CASSSRDRASEQYF.

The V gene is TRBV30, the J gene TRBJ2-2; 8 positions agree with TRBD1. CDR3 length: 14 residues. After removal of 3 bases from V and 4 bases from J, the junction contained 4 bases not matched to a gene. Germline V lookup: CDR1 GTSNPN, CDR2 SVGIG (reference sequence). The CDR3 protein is CAWSLTGGTGELFF. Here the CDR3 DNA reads TGTGCCTGGAGCCTCACAGGGGGCACCGGGGAGCTGTTTTTT.

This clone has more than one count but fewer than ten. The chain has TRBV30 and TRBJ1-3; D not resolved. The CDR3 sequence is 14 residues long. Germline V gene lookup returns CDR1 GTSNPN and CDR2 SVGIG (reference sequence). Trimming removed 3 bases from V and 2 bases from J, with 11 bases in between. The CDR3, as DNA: TGTGCCTGGAGGGCGCTAGGAGCTGGAAACACCATATATTTT. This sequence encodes CAWRALGAGNTIYF.

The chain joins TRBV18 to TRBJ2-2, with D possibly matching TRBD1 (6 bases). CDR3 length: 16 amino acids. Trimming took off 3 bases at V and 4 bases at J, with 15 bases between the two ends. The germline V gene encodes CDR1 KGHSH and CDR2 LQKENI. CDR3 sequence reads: CASSPNLGHGTGELFF. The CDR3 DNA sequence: TGTGCCAGCTCACCTAACCTGGGACACGGCACCGGGGAGCTGTTTTTT.

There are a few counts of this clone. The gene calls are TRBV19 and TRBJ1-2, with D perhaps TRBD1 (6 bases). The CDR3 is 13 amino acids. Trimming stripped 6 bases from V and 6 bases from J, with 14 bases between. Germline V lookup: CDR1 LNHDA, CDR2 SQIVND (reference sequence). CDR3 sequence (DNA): TGTGCCAGTAGCGGGACAACGCACCATGGCTACACCTTC. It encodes CASSGTTHHGYTF. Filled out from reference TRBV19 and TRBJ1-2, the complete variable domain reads DGGITQSPKYLFRKEGQNVTLSCEQNLNHDAMYWYRQDPGQGLRLIYYSQIVNDFQKGDIAEGYSVSREKKESFPLTVTSAQKNPTAFYLCASSGTTHHGYTFGSGTRLTVV.

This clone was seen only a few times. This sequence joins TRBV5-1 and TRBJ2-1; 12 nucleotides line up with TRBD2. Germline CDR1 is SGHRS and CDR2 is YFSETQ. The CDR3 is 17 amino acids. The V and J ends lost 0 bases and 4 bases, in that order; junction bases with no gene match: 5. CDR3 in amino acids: CASSLATSGGQYNEQFF. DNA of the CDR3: TGCGCCAGCAGCTTGGCGACTAGCGGGGGACAATACAATGAGCAGTTCTTC.

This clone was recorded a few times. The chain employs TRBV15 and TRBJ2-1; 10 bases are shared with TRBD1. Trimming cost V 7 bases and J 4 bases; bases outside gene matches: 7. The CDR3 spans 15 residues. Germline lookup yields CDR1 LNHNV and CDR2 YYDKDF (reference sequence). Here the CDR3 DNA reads TGTGCCACCACACCAAGGACAGGGGGGTACAATGAGCAGTTCTTC. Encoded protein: CATTPRTGGYNEQFF. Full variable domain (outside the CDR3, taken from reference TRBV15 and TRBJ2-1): DAMVIQNPRYQVTQFGKPVTLSCSQTLNHNVMYWYQQKSSQAPKLLFHYYDKDFNNEADTPDNFQSRRPNTSFCFLDIRSPGLGDTAMYLCATTPRTGGYNEQFFGPGTRLTVL.

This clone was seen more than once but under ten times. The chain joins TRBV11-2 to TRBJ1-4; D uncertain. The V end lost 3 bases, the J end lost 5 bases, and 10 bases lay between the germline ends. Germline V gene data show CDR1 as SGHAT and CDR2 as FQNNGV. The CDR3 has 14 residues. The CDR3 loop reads CASSFGGANEKLFF. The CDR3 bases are TGTGCCAGCAGCTTCGGCGGCGCCAATGAAAAACTGTTTTTT.

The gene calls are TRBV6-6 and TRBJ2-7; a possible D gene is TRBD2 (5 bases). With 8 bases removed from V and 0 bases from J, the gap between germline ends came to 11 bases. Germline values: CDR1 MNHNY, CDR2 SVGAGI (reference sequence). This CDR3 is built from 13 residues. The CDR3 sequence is CASREGSSYEQYF. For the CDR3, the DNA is TGTGCCAGCCGGGAAGGGAGCTCCTACGAGCAGTACTTC.

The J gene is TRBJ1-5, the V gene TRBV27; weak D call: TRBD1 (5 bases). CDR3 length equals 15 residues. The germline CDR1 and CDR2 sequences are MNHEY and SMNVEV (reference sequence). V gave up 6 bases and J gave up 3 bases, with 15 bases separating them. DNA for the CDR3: TGTGCCAGCAGCCAACGGGGGGGTTACAATCAGCCCCAGCATTTT. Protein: CASSQRGGYNQPQHF.

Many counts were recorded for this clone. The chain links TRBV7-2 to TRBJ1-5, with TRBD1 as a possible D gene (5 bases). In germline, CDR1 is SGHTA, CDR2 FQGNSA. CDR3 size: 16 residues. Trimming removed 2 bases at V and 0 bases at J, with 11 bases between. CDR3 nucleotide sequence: TGTGCCAGCAGCTTAAGGGGTGGATCTAGCAATCAGCCCCAGCATTTT. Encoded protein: CASSLRGGSSNQPQHF.

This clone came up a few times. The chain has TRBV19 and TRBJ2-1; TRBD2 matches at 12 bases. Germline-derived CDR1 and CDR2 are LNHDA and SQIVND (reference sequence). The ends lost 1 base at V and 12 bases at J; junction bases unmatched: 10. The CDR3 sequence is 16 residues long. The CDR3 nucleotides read TGTGCCAGTAGTATAGCCGGGGCTAGCGGGAGGGCCTCGCAGTTCTTC. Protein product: CASSIAGASGRASQFF. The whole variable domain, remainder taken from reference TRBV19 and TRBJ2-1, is DGGITQSPKYLFRKEGQNVTLSCEQNLNHDAMYWYRQDPGQGLRLIYYSQIVNDFQKGDIAEGYSVSREKKESFPLTVTSAQKNPTAFYLCASSIAGASGRASQFFGPGTRLTVL.

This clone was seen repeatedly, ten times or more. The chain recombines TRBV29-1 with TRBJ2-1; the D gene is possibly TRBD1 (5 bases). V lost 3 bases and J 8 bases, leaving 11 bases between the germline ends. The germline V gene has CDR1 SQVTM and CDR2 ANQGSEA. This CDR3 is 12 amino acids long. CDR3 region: CSVDTTAHEQFF. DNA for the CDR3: TGCAGCGTTGATACGACAGCTCATGAGCAGTTCTTC.

The CDR3 DNA reads TGTGCCAGCAGCCCGGGACTCCAGCTTGGCAATGAGCAGTTCTTC. Amino acids: CASSPGLQLGNEQFF. This chain connects TRBV5-4 to TRBJ2-1, with D possibly TRBD2 on 6 matching bases. CDR1 is SGHNT, CDR2 YYREEE, per germline (reference sequence). V was clipped by 4 bases and J by 6 bases, with 17 bases between them. The CDR3 totals 15 residues.

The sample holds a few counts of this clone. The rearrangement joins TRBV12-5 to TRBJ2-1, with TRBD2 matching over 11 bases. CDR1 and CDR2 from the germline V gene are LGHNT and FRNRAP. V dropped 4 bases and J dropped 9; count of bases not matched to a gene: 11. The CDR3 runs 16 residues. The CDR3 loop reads CASGSTKLAGEGEQFF. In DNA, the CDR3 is TGTGCTAGTGGTTCAACCAAACTAGCGGGGGAGGGTGAGCAGTTCTTC.